The clone carrying this TCR beta chain is a singleton in its sample. This sample is drawn from a study of shared T cell receptors in the human thymus. TCRdb keeps only in-frame clones here, not all; method: immunoSEQ multiplex PCR. This sample has 450,000 to 650,000 clones, with around three quarters found just once. The CDR3 consists of 11 residues. Germline V CDR1 and CDR2: KGHSH, LQKENI. Trimming pared 2 bases from V and 5 bases from J, leaving 4 bases between. Separately, the same data were catalogued under a study of human thymus T cells. From that second work: Repertoires sampled from thymus and blood appeared biased in V and J gene usage. Unrelated individuals were reported by related research to share highly overlapping thymic repertoires.

This TCR was sampled from a boy in the first two years of life with a congenital heart defect. This rearrangement joins TRBV18 to TRBJ2-7; D gene ambiguous. Sequences were obtained from thymocytes. The CDR3 region has the DNA TGTGCCAGCTCACCAGCGGACGAGCAGTACTTC. The encoded protein is CASSPADEQYF.